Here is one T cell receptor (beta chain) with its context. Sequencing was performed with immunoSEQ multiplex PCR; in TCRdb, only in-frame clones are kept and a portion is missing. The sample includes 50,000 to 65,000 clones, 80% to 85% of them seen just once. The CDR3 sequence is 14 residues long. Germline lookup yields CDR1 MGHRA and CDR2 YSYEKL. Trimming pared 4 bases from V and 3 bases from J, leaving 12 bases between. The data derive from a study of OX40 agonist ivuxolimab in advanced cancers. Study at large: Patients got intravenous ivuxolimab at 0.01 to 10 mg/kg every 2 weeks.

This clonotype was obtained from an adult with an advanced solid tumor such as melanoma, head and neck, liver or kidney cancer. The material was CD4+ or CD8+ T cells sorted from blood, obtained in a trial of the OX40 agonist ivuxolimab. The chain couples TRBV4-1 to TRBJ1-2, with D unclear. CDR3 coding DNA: TGCGCCAGCAGCCTTAATTACGGGGACTATGGCTACACCTTC. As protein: CASSLNYGDYGYTF.